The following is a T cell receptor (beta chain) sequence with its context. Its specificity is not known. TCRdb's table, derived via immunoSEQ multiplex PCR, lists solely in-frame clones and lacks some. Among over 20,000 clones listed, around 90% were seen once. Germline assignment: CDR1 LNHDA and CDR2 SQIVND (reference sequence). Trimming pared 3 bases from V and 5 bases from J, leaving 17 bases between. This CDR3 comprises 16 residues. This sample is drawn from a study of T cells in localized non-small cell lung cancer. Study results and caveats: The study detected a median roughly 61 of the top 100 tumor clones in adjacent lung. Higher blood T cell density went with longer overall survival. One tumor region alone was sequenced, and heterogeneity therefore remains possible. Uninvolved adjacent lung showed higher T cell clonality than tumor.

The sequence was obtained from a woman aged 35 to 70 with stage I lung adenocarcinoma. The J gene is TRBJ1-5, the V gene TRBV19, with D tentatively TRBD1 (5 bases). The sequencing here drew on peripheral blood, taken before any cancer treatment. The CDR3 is CASSMLAGRMDQPQHF. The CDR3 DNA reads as TGTGCCAGTAGTATGTTAGCAGGGAGGATGGATCAGCCCCAGCATTTT.